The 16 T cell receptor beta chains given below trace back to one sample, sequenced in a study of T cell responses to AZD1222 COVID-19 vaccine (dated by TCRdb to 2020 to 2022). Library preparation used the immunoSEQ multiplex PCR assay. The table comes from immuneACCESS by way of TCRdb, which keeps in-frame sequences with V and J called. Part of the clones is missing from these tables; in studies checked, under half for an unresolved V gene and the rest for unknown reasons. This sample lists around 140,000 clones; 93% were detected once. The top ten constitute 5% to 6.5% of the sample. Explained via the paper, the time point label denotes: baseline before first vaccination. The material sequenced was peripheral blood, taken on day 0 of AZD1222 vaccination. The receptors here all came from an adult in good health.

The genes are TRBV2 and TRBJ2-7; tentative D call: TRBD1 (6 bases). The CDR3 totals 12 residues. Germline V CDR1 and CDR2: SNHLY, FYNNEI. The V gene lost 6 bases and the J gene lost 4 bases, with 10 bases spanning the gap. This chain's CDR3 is CASRYREYEQYF. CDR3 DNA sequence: TGTGCCAGCAGGTACAGGGAGTACGAGCAGTACTTC.

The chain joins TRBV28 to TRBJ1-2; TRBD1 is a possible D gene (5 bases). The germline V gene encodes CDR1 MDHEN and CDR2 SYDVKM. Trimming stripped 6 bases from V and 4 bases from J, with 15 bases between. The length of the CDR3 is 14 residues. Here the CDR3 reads CASSYPGRGYGYTF. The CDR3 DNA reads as TGTGCCAGCAGCTACCCGGGACGGGGCTATGGCTACACCTTC.

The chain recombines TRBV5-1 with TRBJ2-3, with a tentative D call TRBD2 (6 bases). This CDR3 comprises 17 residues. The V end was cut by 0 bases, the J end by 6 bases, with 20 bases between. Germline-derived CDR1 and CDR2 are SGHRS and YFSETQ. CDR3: CASSLAGDGRFGDTQYF. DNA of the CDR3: TGCGCCAGCAGCTTGGCCGGGGACGGGAGATTCGGGGATACGCAGTATTTT.

CDR3 region: CSASSLFSNQPQHF. In DNA, the CDR3 is TGCAGTGCTAGTAGTTTGTTTAGCAATCAGCCCCAGCATTTT. The chain links TRBV20-1 to TRBJ1-5; D is uncertain. V lost 3 bases and J lost 0, with 9 bases in between. The CDR3 runs to 14 residues. Per germline, CDR1 DFQATT and CDR2 SNEGSKA (reference sequence).

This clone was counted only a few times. CDR3 DNA sequence: TGTGCCAGCAGGGTCGGACAGGGAGGACCCTACGAGCAGTACTTC. It is translated as CASRVGQGGPYEQYF. The chain has TRBV6-5 and TRBJ2-7; 8 bases fit TRBD1. Trimming cost V 6 bases and J 2 bases; bases outside gene matches: 9. Germline CDR1 MNHEY, CDR2 SVGAGI. The CDR3 is 15 residues long.

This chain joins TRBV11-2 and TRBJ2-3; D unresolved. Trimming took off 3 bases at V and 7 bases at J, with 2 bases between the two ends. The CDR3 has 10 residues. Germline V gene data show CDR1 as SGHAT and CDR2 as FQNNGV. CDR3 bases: TGTGCCAGCAGCTTCAATACGCAGTATTTT. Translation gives CASSFNTQYF.

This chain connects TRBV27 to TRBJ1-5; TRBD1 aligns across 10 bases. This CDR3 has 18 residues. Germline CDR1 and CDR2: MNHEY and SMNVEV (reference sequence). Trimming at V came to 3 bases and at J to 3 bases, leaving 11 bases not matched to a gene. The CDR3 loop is CASSLRGDRGMSNQPQHF. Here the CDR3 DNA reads TGTGCCAGCAGTTTGCGAGGGGACAGGGGAATGTCCAATCAGCCCCAGCATTTT.

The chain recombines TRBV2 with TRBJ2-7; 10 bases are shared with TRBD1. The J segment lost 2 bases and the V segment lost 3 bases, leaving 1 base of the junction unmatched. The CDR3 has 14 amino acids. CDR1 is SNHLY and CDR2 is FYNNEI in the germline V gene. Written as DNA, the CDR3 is TGTGCCAGCAGTGAGGGACAGGGGACCTACGAGCAGTACTTC. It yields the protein CASSEGQGTYEQYF.

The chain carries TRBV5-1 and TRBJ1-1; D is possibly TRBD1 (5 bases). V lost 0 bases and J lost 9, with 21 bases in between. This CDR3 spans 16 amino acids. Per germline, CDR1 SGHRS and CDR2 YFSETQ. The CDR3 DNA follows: TGCGCCAGCAGCTTGGGATTCGGTGCCGGAGGGGTGAAAGCTTTCTTT. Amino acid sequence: CASSLGFGAGGVKAFF.

The CDR3 protein is CANGGSGNTIYF. Here the CDR3 DNA reads TGTGCCAACGGGGGCTCTGGAAACACCATATATTTT. The genes are TRBV10-3 and TRBJ1-3; possible D gene TRBD1, 5 bases. This CDR3 is 12 amino acids long. Per the germline V gene, CDR1 is ENHRY and CDR2 is SYGVKD. V lost 10 bases and J lost 0, with 7 bases in between.

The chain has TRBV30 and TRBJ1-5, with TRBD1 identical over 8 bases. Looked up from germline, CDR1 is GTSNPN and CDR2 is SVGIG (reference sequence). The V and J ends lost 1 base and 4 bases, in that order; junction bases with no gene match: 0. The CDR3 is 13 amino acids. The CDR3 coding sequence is TGTGCCTGGAGTGGGACAGGGAATCAGCCCCAGCATTTT. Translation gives CAWSGTGNQPQHF.

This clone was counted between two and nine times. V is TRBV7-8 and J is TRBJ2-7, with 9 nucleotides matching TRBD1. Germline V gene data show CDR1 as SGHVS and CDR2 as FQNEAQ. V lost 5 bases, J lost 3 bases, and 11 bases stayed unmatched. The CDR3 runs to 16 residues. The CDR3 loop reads CASSQTSGTGRYEQYF. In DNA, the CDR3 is TGTGCCAGCAGCCAAACCTCAGGGACAGGGCGCTACGAGCAGTACTTC.

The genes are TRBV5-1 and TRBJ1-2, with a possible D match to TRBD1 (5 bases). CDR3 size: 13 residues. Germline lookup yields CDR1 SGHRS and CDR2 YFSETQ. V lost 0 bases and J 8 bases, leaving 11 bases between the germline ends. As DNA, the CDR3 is TGCGCCAGCAGCTTGGGTGGAGGGGTCGGCTACACCTTC. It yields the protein CASSLGGGVGYTF.

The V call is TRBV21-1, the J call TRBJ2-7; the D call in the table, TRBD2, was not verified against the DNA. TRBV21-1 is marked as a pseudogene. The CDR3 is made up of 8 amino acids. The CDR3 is CASSKIRV. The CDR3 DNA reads TGTGCCAGCAGCAAAATCCGGGTG.

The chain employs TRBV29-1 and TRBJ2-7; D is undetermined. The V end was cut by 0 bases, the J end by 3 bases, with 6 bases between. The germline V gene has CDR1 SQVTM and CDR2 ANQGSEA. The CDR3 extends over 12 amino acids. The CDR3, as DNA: TGCAGCGTTGAAGATGGGGTCTACGAGCAGTACTTC. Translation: CSVEDGVYEQYF.

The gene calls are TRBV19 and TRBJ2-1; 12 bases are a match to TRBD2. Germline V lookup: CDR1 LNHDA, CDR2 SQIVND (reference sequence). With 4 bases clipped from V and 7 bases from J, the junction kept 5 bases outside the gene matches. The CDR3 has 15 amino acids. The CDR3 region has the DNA TGTGCCAGTAGTACCGGGACTAGCGGGTTGAATGAGCAGTTCTTC. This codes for CASSTGTSGLNEQFF.